The 21 T cell receptor beta chains listed next were all sequenced from one sample in a study of T cell repertoires in cytomegalovirus infection. TCRdb reprocessed the reads with MiXCR, giving one entry per CDR3 protein. Found here are some 150,000 distinct CDR3 sequences, around 32% of them singletons; the top ten hold about 56%. Antigen specificity for these receptors is unknown. The sample was CD8+ T cells from cultured PBMCs, taken from culture after CMV antigen stimulation. The receptors were sampled from a human donor in good health (CMV status not recorded). Some clones in this sample may be carry-over from other donors' samples.

This clonotype was counted between two and nine times. The V call is TRBV24-1, the J call TRBJ1-5; the D is unclear. Trimming left V 5 bases short and J 1 base short, with 11 bases between. This CDR3 is 15 amino acids long. CDR1 is KGHDR, CDR2 SFDVKD, per germline. The CDR3 protein is CATSGGTSSNQPQHF. The CDR3 region has the DNA TGTGCCACCAGTGGTGGCACCTCGAGCAATCAGCCCCAGCATTTT.

Points on this clonotype: A single base separates this from a much larger clone, so it may be a read error. This rearrangement joins TRBV2 to TRBJ1-2, with TRBD1 as a possible D gene (5 bases). The CDR3 has 15 amino acids. Germline V lookup: CDR1 SNHLY, CDR2 FYNNEI. CDR3 protein: CASSVFGGVNFGYTF. Here the CDR3 DNA reads TGTGCCAGCAGTGTCTTTGGGGGAGTAAACTTTGGCTACACCTTC.

In this sample, this clonotype turned up many times. The rearrangement joins TRBV5-8 to TRBJ2-2, with D possibly matching TRBD1 (6 bases). Germline CDR1 SGHTS, CDR2 YDEGEE. The CDR3 has 14 amino acids. V dropped 3 bases and J dropped 1 base, with 7 bases sitting between them. CDR3 nucleotide sequence: TGTGCCAGCAGCTCGGGACAGAACACCGGGGAGCTGTTTTTT. This codes for CASSSGQNTGELFF.

The chain couples TRBV6-5 to TRBJ1-2, with TRBD1 matching over 8 bases. The trim removed 2 bases at V and 8 bases at J, leaving 13 bases unmatched. The CDR3 contains 16 residues. Germline lookup yields CDR1 MNHEY and CDR2 SVGAGI. The CDR3 DNA follows: TGTGCCAGCAGTTACGAATCAGGGGGCATCGTCGTCGGCTACACCTTC. Amino acid sequence: CASSYESGGIVVGYTF.

The rearrangement links TRBV4-1 to TRBJ1-1, with 8 bases aligning to TRBD1. J lost 3 bases, V lost 8 bases, and 11 bases had no gene match. Germline values: CDR1 MGHRA, CDR2 YSYEKL. The CDR3 sequence is 15 residues long. The CDR3 sequence is CASQIETDRDTEAFF. In DNA form, the CDR3 reads TGCGCCAGCCAGATCGAAACGGACAGGGACACTGAAGCTTTCTTT.

This clonotype was detected a few times. V and J are TRBV19 and TRBJ2-3; D unclear. Germline CDR1 LNHDA, CDR2 SQIVND (reference sequence). V shed 10 bases and J shed 0 bases, with 11 bases lying between them. The CDR3 is 13 amino acids. CDR3 nucleotides: TGTGCCACCACTGACCAGAGCACAGATACGCAGTATTTT. Residues: CATTDQSTDTQYF.

This clonotype has only one observation. Since a much larger clone is just one base distant, this may be a read error. This chain links TRBV7-2 with TRBJ2-7; D possibly matches TRBD1 or TRBD2 (5 bases each). From germline, CDR1 is SGHTA and CDR2 FQGNSA. The CDR3 extends over 13 amino acids. V shed 5 bases and J shed 8 bases, with 16 bases lying between them. The CDR3 here is CASSPNEGYKQYF. The CDR3 nucleotides are TGTGCCAGCAGCCCAAATGAGGGGTACAAGCAGTACTTC.

In this sample, this clonotype turned up a few times. The gene calls are TRBV9 and TRBJ1-3; no clear D gene. The CDR3 is 15 residues long. V was trimmed by 0 bases and J by 4 bases, leaving 11 bases between them. Per the germline V gene, CDR1 is SGDLS and CDR2 is YYNGEE. DNA of the CDR3: TGTGCCAGCAGCGTAGACCGGGTATCGGGAAACACCATATATTTT. This gives the protein CASSVDRVSGNTIYF.

The rearrangement joins TRBV19 to TRBJ1-1; D not certain. CDR3 size: 13 residues. V was shortened by 6 bases and J by 4 bases, with 12 bases between the two germline ends. Germline CDR1 is LNHDA and CDR2 is SQIVND (reference sequence). The CDR3 bases are TGTGCCAGTAGGATGGGTCGGAGCACTGAAGCTTTCTTT. Translating gives CASRMGRSTEAFF.

The gene calls are TRBV7-2 and TRBJ1-1; possibly TRBD1 for D (5 bases). Germline CDR1 SGHTA, CDR2 FQGNSA. V lost 1 base and J 4 bases, leaving 13 bases between the germline ends. This CDR3 has 15 residues. CDR3 sequence: CASSLGGGRITEAFF. CDR3 nucleotides: TGTGCCAGCAGCTTAGGGGGGGGAAGGATCACTGAAGCTTTCTTT.

The CDR3 coding sequence is TGTGCCAGCAGCGAATTCCGGGGCCTCCTTGGGGCTTTCTTT. Its translation is CASSEFRGLLGAFF. The V and J genes are TRBV27 and TRBJ1-1, with a possible D match to TRBD1 (5 bases). The CDR3 runs to 14 residues. Germline lookup yields CDR1 MNHEY and CDR2 SMNVEV (reference sequence). V lost 6 bases to trimming and J lost 11 bases, with 22 bases between them.

V and J are TRBV12-3 or TRBV12-4 and TRBJ2-1; maybe TRBD1 (6 bases). The CDR3 is made up of 14 amino acids. V gave up 1 base and J gave up 13 bases, with 17 bases separating them. The CDR3 loop is CASSLGGPDLPQFF. The DNA of the CDR3 is TGTGCCAGCAGTTTAGGGGGGCCCGACCTCCCTCAGTTCTTC.

V usage is TRBV7-9 and J usage is TRBJ2-7, with D tentatively TRBD2 (5 bases). Trimming took off 2 bases at V and 2 bases at J, with 7 bases between the two ends. This CDR3 is 13 amino acids long. Germline CDR1 and CDR2: SEHNR and FQNEAQ (reference sequence). This CDR3 is CASSLSEAYEQYF. Here the CDR3 DNA reads TGTGCCAGCAGCTTATCGGAGGCCTACGAGCAGTACTTC.

The chain combines TRBV7-3 with TRBJ2-1; D is perhaps TRBD1 (5 bases). Germline CDR1 is SGHTA and CDR2 is FQGTGA. V lost 7 bases and J 6 bases, leaving 25 bases between the germline ends. This CDR3 spans 17 amino acids. The CDR3 spells CASNLNGAAGLSNEQFF. The DNA of the CDR3 is TGTGCCAGCAACCTTAACGGCGCGGCAGGGTTGAGCAATGAGCAGTTCTTC.

As to this clonotype: A junction boundary mismatches the germline segment, possibly from a read error. The chain employs TRBV12-3 or TRBV12-4 and TRBJ2-6; D is uncertain. This CDR3 region has 14 residues. CDR3 region: CASSRISGTNVLTF. The DNA of the CDR3 is TGTGCCAGCAGTAGAATCTCTGGGACCAACGTCCTGACTTTC.

Concerning this clonotype itself: An end of the junction differs from the germline gene, which may be a read error. This chain connects TRBV27 to TRBJ2-1, with D possibly matching TRBD2 (6 bases). Germline V gene sequence: CDR1 MNHEY, CDR2 SMNVEV (reference sequence). This CDR3 region has 14 residues. Written as DNA, the CDR3 is TGTGTCAGCAAACTAGCCCTCGCCTACAATGAGCAGTTCTTC. Its translation: CVSKLALAYNEQFF.

This clonotype occurred many times. The genes are TRBV7-9 and TRBJ1-5; 9 bases are shared with TRBD1. Germline-derived CDR1 and CDR2 are SEHNR and FQNEAQ (reference sequence). This CDR3 comprises 15 residues. V gave up 1 base and J gave up 7 bases; unmatched junction bases: 5. CDR3 region: CASSLGGQGTQPQHF. CDR3 nucleotide sequence: TGTGCCAGCAGCTTAGGGGGACAGGGCACACAGCCCCAGCATTTT. Complete variable domain (other parts from reference TRBV7-9 and TRBJ1-5): DTGVSQNPRHKITKRGQNVTFRCDPISEHNRLYWYRQTLGQGPEFLTYFQNEAQLEKSRLLSDRFSAERPKGSFSTLEIQRTEQGDSAMYLCASSLGGQGTQPQHFGDGTRLSIL.

This clonotype has just a few counts. The chain is built from TRBV19 and TRBJ2-5; 7 bases agree with TRBD2. Per germline, CDR1 LNHDA and CDR2 SQIVND (reference sequence). The CDR3 length is 16 residues. J gave up 4 bases and V 6 bases, and 14 bases lay outside the gene matches. CDR3 loop: CASRPVAGGSLETQYF. The CDR3 nucleotides are TGTGCCAGTAGACCCGTAGCGGGCGGCAGTTTAGAGACCCAGTACTTC.

This clonotype was observed at least ten times. J is TRBJ1-2 and V is TRBV27, with D unclear. The CDR3 runs to 13 residues. V was cut by 3 bases and J by 8 bases, with 13 bases left in between. CDR1 and CDR2 (germline): MNHEY, SMNVEV (reference sequence). The CDR3 region is CASSFGPYKGYTF. Written as DNA, the CDR3 is TGTGCCAGCAGTTTCGGACCTTATAAAGGCTACACCTTC.

This sequence joins TRBV4-1 and TRBJ2-7, with D maybe TRBD1 (5 bases). Germline assignment: CDR1 MGHRA and CDR2 YSYEKL. The germline V and J ends were trimmed by 3 bases and 6 bases, with 9 bases remaining between them. The CDR3 contains 12 residues. This chain's CDR3 is CASSHDSPEQYF. The CDR3 nucleotides are TGCGCCAGCAGCCATGACAGCCCCGAGCAGTACTTC.

Comment on this clonotype: A read error may be the cause here, since a much bigger clone is one base away. The gene calls are TRBV7-8 and TRBJ1-5, with D perhaps TRBD1 (5 bases). V shed 1 base and J shed 3 bases, with 13 bases lying between them. Germline CDR1 reads SGHVS; CDR2 reads FQNEAQ. This CDR3 comprises 16 residues. The CDR3 region has the DNA TGTGCCAGCAGCTTAGGCAGGACACCTTCCAATCAGCCCCAGCATTTT. This translates into CASSLGRTPSNQPQHF.